These 26 T cell receptor beta chains came from one sample sequenced in a study of blood T cell repertoires in COVID-19 (dated by TCRdb to between 2020 and 2021). Receptors were amplified or captured by the immunoSEQ multiplex PCR assay. TCRdb took over this immuneACCESS table, retaining in-frame rearrangements with V and J assigned. Such tables are incomplete; in checked studies, under half of the missing clones stem from an unresolved V gene, and the remainder is unexplained. The sample has about 220,000 clones on record, around 83% of them singletons. About 2.3% of the sample is held by the ten biggest clonotypes. The sample comprised peripheral blood. These receptors originate from a man in his forties who had recovered from COVID-19.

This sequence joins TRBV10-2 and TRBJ1-6; D gene ambiguous. The germline V and J ends were trimmed by 3 bases and 10 bases, with 10 bases remaining between them. The CDR3 contains 13 residues. Germline V CDR1 and CDR2: WSHSY, SAAADI. CDR3: CASSESSRSPLHF. The DNA for the CDR3 is TGCGCCAGCAGTGAATCTTCTCGGTCACCCCTCCACTTT.

For the CDR3, the DNA is TGTGCCAGCAGCCTCCTCAGCAGCAGCGCGGGTGAGCAGTTCTTC. As protein: CASSLLSSSAGEQFF. This chain connects TRBV7-9 to TRBJ2-1; D may be TRBD2 (5 bases). V was cut by 5 bases and J by 9 bases, with 20 bases left in between. The germline V gene encodes CDR1 SEHNR and CDR2 FQNEAQ (reference sequence). The CDR3 length is 15 residues.

The genes are TRBV5-5 and TRBJ2-2, with D tentatively TRBD2 (7 bases). CDR3 length: 16 residues. Germline V lookup: CDR1 SGHKS, CDR2 YYEKEE (reference sequence). The germline V and J ends were trimmed by 4 bases and 4 bases, with 17 bases remaining between them. The CDR3 loop reads CASSPHGGGGTGELFF. The CDR3 DNA follows: TGTGCCAGCAGCCCCCACGGGGGAGGGGGCACCGGGGAGCTGTTTTTT.

The V call is TRBV19, the J call TRBJ2-7, with D perhaps TRBD1 (5 bases). V was trimmed by 6 bases and J by 5 bases, leaving 14 bases between them. The CDR3 has 13 residues. Germline loops: CDR1 LNHDA, CDR2 SQIVND (reference sequence). This chain's CDR3 is CASRPTESNEQYF. CDR3 nucleotide sequence: TGTGCCAGTAGGCCGACAGAATCTAACGAGCAGTACTTC.

Many counts were recorded for this clone. The chain recombines TRBV24-1 with TRBJ2-6; D may be TRBD2 (5 bases). Germline CDR1 reads KGHDR; CDR2 reads SFDVKD. V was cut by 9 bases and J by 13 bases, with 15 bases left in between. The CDR3 is 12 residues long. Written as DNA, the CDR3 is TGTGCCACCCCGGACTCTAGTGGGGTCCTGACTTTC. This gives the protein CATPDSSGVLTF.

The gene calls are TRBV6-1 and TRBJ2-6, with 8 bases identical to TRBD1. V lost 3 bases to trimming and J lost 4 bases; unmatched junction nucleotides: 8. Germline lookup yields CDR1 MNHNS and CDR2 SASEGT. The CDR3 runs 17 residues. For the CDR3, the DNA is TGTGCCAGCAGTGACAGGGGGCATACGTTAGGGGCCAACGTCCTGACTTTC. It yields the protein CASSDRGHTLGANVLTF.

The rearrangement joins TRBV5-1 to TRBJ1-2; 7 bases fit TRBD1. This CDR3 is built from 15 residues. The germline V gene encodes CDR1 SGHRS and CDR2 YFSETQ. V shed 4 bases, J shed 4 bases, and the junction held 10 bases outside the gene matches. This chain's CDR3 is CASSKDRPTSYGYTF. DNA of the CDR3: TGCGCCAGCAGCAAGGACAGGCCAACTAGCTATGGCTACACCTTC.

The genes are TRBV9 and TRBJ2-7, with D perhaps matching TRBD2 (5 bases). Germline V CDR1 and CDR2: SGDLS, YYNGEE. Trimming took off 0 bases at V and 2 bases at J, with 12 bases between the two ends. The CDR3 contains 15 residues. The CDR3 bases are TGTGCCAGCAGCGTAGGGTCGGGGAGCCCCTACGAGCAGTACTTC. Its protein product is CASSVGSGSPYEQYF.

The chain combines TRBV6-6 with TRBJ1-4, with a weak D call TRBD1 (6 bases). The CDR3 consists of 14 residues. Trimming left V 6 bases short and J 4 bases short, with 12 bases between. CDR1 MNHNY and CDR2 SVGAGI come from the germline V gene (reference sequence). The CDR3, as DNA: TGTGCCAGCAGGATCGGACAGCTTAATGAAAAACTGTTTTTT. This gives the protein CASRIGQLNEKLFF.

The rearrangement joins TRBV27 to TRBJ1-2, with D perhaps matching TRBD1 (6 bases). The germline V gene has CDR1 MNHEY and CDR2 SMNVEV (reference sequence). The CDR3 is 12 residues long. V lost 10 bases and J 4 bases, leaving 13 bases between the germline ends. The CDR3 loop reads CATEQGAYGYTF. CDR3 sequence (DNA): TGTGCCACCGAACAGGGTGCCTATGGCTACACCTTC.

This clone was counted once. The rearrangement uses TRBV10-3 and TRBJ1-5; 7 bases fit TRBD1. Germline V lookup: CDR1 ENHRY, CDR2 SYGVKD. Unmatched junction bases numbered 11, after V lost 8 bases and J lost 4 bases. This CDR3 contains 15 residues. The CDR3 DNA follows: TGTGCCATCGCGCAGACAGGGAGTGATAATCAGCCCCAGCATTTT. Translated, it gives CAIAQTGSDNQPQHF.

This rearrangement joins TRBV29-1 to TRBJ1-2; D remains unclear. The CDR3 loop spans 11 amino acids. The V end was cut by 4 bases, the J end by 3 bases, with 6 bases between. From germline, CDR1 is SQVTM and CDR2 ANQGSEA. DNA for the CDR3: TGCAGCGTTGGACGGGACTATGGCTACACCTTC. It translates to CSVGRDYGYTF. Based on the CDR3 plus reference TRBV29-1 and TRBJ1-2, the full variable domain is SAVISQKPSRDICQRGTSLTIQCQVDSQVTMMFWYRQQPGQSLTLIATANQGSEATYESGFVIDKFPISRPNLTFSTLTVSNMSPEDSSIYLCSVGRDYGYTFGSGTRLTVV.

The V and J genes are TRBV18 and TRBJ2-5; 9 bases fit TRBD2. Unmatched junction bases numbered 3, after V lost 0 bases and J lost 4 bases. The CDR3 spans 15 residues. The V gene's germline CDR1 is KGHSH and CDR2 LQKENI. Written as DNA, the CDR3 is TGTGCCAGCTCACCACCTAGCGGGAGCCGAGAGACCCAGTACTTC. Its translation is CASSPPSGSRETQYF. Using reference TRBV18 and TRBJ2-5 for the parts outside the CDR3, the full variable domain is NAGVMQNPRHLVRRRGQEARLRCSPMKGHSHVYWYRQLPEEGLKFMVYLQKENIIDESGMPKERFSAEFPKEGPSILRIQQVVRGDSAAYFCASSPPSGSRETQYFGPGTRLLVL.

The chain carries TRBV15 and TRBJ2-1; 7 bases are shared with TRBD1. The J segment lost 4 bases and the V segment lost 5 bases, leaving 11 bases of the junction unmatched. CDR1 LNHNV and CDR2 YYDKDF come from the germline V gene (reference sequence). The CDR3 runs 16 residues. CDR3 amino acids: CATSGGRDSLYNEQFF. In nucleotides, the CDR3 is TGTGCCACCAGCGGGGGCCGGGACAGCCTTTACAATGAGCAGTTCTTC.

The chain combines TRBV30 with TRBJ2-7; the match to TRBD1 covers 8 bases. Trimming at V came to 5 bases and at J to 3 bases, leaving 6 bases not matched to a gene. Germline CDR1 GTSNPN, CDR2 SVGIG (reference sequence). There are 13 residues in the CDR3. The CDR3 region is CAWGQGSIYEQYF. CDR3 in DNA: TGTGCCTGGGGACAGGGTTCCATCTACGAGCAGTACTTC.

The chain has TRBV10-1 and TRBJ2-7, with 8 nucleotides matching TRBD2. With 3 bases clipped from V and 0 bases from J, the junction kept 7 bases outside the gene matches. There are 16 residues in the CDR3. From germline, CDR1 is WNHNN and CDR2 SYGVQD (reference sequence). The CDR3 DNA is TGCGCCAGCAGTGAAGCCAGCGGGGGTGGCTCCTACGAGCAGTACTTC. Translation gives CASSEASGGGSYEQYF.

The genes are TRBV5-4 and TRBJ2-1; TRBD1 aligns across 11 bases. CDR3 size: 16 residues. Trimming removed 4 bases from V and 9 bases from J; junction bases left unmatched: 12. Germline CDR1 reads SGHNT; CDR2 reads YYREEE (reference sequence). CDR3 amino acids: CASSPLRDRGMIEQFF. The CDR3 DNA is TGTGCCAGCAGCCCCCTCCGGGACAGGGGGATGATTGAGCAGTTCTTC.

The V call is TRBV7-2, the J call TRBJ2-5, with 7 bases lining up with TRBD2. The CDR3 contains 14 residues. J gave up 3 bases and V 3 bases, and 4 bases lay outside the gene matches. Per germline, CDR1 SGHTA and CDR2 FQGNSA. CDR3 nucleotides: TGTGCCAGCAGCTTTCAGGGAGGGGAAGAGACCCAGTACTTC. Residues: CASSFQGGEETQYF.

The V and J genes are TRBV25-1 and TRBJ1-2; possibly TRBD1 for D (6 bases). This CDR3 is built from 14 residues. Trimming cost V 6 bases and J 2 bases, with 13 bases left between them. Per germline, CDR1 MGHDK and CDR2 SYGVNS. The CDR3: CASRGETGNYGYTF. The CDR3 nucleotides read TGTGCCAGCAGGGGAGAAACAGGGAACTATGGCTACACCTTC.

V is TRBV29-1 and J is TRBJ2-5; 7 bases line up with TRBD1. Germline CDR1 SQVTM, CDR2 ANQGSEA. V dropped 3 bases and J dropped 5; count of bases not matched to a gene: 12. The CDR3 length is 15 residues. CDR3 sequence: CSVDLTGEGPETQYF. CDR3 nucleotides: TGCAGCGTTGACCTCACAGGGGAAGGTCCGGAGACCCAGTACTTC.

V gene TRBV10-3 combines with J gene TRBJ1-2; D is possibly TRBD1 (5 bases). This CDR3 has 14 residues. CDR1 and CDR2 from the germline V gene are ENHRY and SYGVKD. V was pared by 2 bases and J by 4 bases, with 11 bases between. The DNA for the CDR3 is TGTGCCATCAGTGAGACCGGACACATCTATGGCTACACCTTC. Translated: CAISETGHIYGYTF.

V is TRBV27 and J is TRBJ1-1; TRBD1 matches 8 bases. Germline CDR1 reads MNHEY; CDR2 reads SMNVEV (reference sequence). The CDR3 consists of 15 residues. The V and J ends lost 6 bases and 6 bases, in that order; junction bases with no gene match: 12. In DNA form, the CDR3 reads TGTGCCAGCAGCACACAGGGGGATTTTTTTGCTGAAGCTTTCTTT. Translation gives CASSTQGDFFAEAFF.

V and J are TRBV5-1 and TRBJ2-2; no reliable D call. Trimming stripped 1 base from V and 2 bases from J, with 12 bases between. The V gene's germline CDR1 is SGHRS and CDR2 YFSETQ. The CDR3 is made up of 16 amino acids. CDR3 region: CASSLIPSSNTGELFF. The CDR3 nucleotides read TGCGCCAGCAGCTTGATCCCAAGCTCTAACACCGGGGAGCTGTTTTTT.

The chain couples TRBV20-1 to TRBJ1-2; a weak D match, TRBD1 (6 bases). Germline values: CDR1 DFQATT, CDR2 SNEGSKA (reference sequence). This CDR3 contains 15 residues. V was trimmed by 3 bases and J by 0 bases, leaving 14 bases between them. The CDR3 DNA sequence: TGCAGTGCTAGTCGGAACAGGGCAGCTAACTATGGCTACACCTTC. Protein product: CSASRNRAANYGYTF.

The chain has TRBV5-5 and TRBJ2-4, with D maybe TRBD2 (7 bases). Trimming shortened V by 0 bases and J by 0 bases, and 16 bases separated the two germline ends. Per the germline V gene, CDR1 is SGHKS and CDR2 is YYEKEE (reference sequence). The CDR3 loop spans 18 amino acids. The CDR3 loop is CASSLDGSRGGAKNIQYF. CDR3 coding DNA: TGTGCCAGCAGCTTGGACGGTAGTAGGGGGGGAGCCAAAAACATTCAGTACTTC.

J is TRBJ2-5 and V is TRBV4-1, with 8 bases lining up with TRBD1. The germline V gene encodes CDR1 MGHRA and CDR2 YSYEKL. The CDR3 has 15 residues. The J segment lost 5 bases and the V segment lost 2 bases, leaving 7 bases of the junction unmatched. The CDR3 bases are TGCGCCAGCAGCCAACCGGACAGGGACGTTGAGACCCAGTACTTC. Translating it yields CASSQPDRDVETQYF.